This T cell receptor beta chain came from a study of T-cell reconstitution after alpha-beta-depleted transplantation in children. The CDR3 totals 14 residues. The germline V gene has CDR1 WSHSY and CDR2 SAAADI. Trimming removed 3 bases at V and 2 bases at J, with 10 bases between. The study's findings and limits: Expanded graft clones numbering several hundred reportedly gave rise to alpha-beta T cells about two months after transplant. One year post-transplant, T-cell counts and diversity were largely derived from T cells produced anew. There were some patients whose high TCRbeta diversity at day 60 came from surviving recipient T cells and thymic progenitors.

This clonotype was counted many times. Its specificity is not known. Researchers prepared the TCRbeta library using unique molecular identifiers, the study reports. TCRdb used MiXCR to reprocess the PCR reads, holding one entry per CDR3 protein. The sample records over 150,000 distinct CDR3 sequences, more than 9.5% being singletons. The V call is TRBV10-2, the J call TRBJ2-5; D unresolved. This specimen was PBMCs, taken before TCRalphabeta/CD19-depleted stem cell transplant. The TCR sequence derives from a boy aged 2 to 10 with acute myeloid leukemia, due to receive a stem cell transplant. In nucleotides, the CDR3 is TGCGCCAGCAGTGATTTTGTAGAACAAGAGACCCAGTACTTC. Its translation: CASSDFVEQETQYF.